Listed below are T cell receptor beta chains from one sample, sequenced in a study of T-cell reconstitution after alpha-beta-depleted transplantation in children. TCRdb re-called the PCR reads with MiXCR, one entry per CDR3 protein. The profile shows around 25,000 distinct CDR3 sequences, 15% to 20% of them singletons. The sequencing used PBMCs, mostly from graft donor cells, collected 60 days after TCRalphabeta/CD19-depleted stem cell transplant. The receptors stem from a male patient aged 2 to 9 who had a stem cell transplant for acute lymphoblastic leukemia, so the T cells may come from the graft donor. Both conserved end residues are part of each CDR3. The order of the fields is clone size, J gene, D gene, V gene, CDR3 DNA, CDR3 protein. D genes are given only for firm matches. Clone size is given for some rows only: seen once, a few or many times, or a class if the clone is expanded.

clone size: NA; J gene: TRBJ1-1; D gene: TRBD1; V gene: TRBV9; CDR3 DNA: TGTGCCAGCAGCGTAGAACAAACAGGGGTTACTGAAGCTTTCTTT; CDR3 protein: CASSVEQTGVTEAFF
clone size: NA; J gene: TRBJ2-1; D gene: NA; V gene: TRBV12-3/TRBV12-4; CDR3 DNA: TGTGCCAGCAGCCACGGAACGACAGATTCCTACAATGAGCAGTTCTTC; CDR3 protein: CASSHGTTDSYNEQFF
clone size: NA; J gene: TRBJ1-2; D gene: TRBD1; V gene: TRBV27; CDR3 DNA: TGTGCCAGCAGTTCGGGACAGGACCTGGACTTCTATGGCTACACCTTC; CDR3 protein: CASSSGQDLDFYGYTF
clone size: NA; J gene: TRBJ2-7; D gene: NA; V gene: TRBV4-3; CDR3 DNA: TGCGCCAGCAGCCAACAACAGGCCTACGAGCAGTACTTC; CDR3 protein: CASSQQQAYEQYF
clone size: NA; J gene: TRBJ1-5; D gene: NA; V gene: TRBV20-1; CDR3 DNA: TGCAGTGCCACTAACAGGGACAATCAGCCCCAGCATTTT; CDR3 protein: CSATNRDNQPQHF
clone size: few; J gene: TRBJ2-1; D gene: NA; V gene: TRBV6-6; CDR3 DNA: TGTGCCAGCAGTTCGGCCAATGAGCAGTTCTTC; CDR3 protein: CASSSANEQFF
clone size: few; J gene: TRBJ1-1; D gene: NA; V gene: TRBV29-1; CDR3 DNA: TGCAGCACTTCGATGGACACAGGGCGGAACACTGAAGCTTTCTTT; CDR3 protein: CSTSMDTGRNTEAFF
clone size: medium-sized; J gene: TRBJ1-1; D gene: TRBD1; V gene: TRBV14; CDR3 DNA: TGTGCCAGCAGCCAAGATACCCGGGACAGCCTGGCGAGGTACACTGAAGCTTTCTTT; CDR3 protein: CASSQDTRDSLARYTEAFF
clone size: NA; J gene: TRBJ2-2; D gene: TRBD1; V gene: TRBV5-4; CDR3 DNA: TGTGCCAGCAGCTCGACAGGGGTCTACACCGGGGAGCTGTTTTTT; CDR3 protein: CASSSTGVYTGELFF
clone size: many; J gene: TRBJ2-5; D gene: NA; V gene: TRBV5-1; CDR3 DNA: TGCGCCAGCAGCTTCGGTGAGCAAGAGACCCAGTACTTC; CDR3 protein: CASSFGEQETQYF
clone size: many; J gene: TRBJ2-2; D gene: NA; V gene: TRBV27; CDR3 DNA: TGTGCCAGCAGTTTAAGACAGCAGAACACCGGGGAGCTGTTTTTT; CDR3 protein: CASSLRQQNTGELFF
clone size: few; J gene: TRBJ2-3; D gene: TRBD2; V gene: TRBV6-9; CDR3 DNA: TGTGCCAGCAGTTTCGTTGGTGGGCGGGGGGGCACAGATACGCAGTATTTT; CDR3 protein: CASSFVGGRGGTDTQYF